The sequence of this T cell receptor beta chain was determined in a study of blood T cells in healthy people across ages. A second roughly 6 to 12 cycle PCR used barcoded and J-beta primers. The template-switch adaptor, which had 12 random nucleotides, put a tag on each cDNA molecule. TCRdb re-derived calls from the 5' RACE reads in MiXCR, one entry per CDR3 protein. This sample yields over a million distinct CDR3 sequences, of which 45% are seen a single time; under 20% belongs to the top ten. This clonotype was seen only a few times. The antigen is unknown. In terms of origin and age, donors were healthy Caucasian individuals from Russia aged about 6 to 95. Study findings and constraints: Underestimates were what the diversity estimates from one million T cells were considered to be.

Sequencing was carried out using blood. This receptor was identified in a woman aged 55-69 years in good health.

The CDR3 region has the DNA TGTGCCAGCAGCGACAAGTCTAATTCACCCCTCCACTTT. This encodes CASSDKSNSPLHF. V gene TRBV6-2 or TRBV6-3 combines with J gene TRBJ1-6; no firm D call. With 6 bases removed from V and 6 bases from J, the gap between germline ends came to 9 bases. This CDR3 has 13 residues. Germline V gives CDR1 MNHEY, CDR2 SVGEGT.